This TCR beta chain was documented in a study of cytomegalovirus exposure and HLA in healthy donors. Germline V gives CDR1 LNHDA, CDR2 SQIVND (reference sequence). The CDR3 spans 15 residues. The ends were cut back, 2 bases at V and 10 bases at J, with 18 bases in the middle. For this clone: Its antigen remains unidentified.

The PCR made use of 60 Vbeta and 13 Jbeta primers. Repertoires were generated with immunoSEQ multiplex PCR, while TCRdb's copy carries only in-frame clones and drops some. There are about 120,000 clones in the sample, with 3.6% held by the top ten. Study-wide results and caveats: Donors belonging to an Asian-associated ancestry cluster reportedly showed fewer N-insertions in productive TCRs than the approximately 640-donor mean, according to what a later analysis found.

Specimen: PBMCs. V usage is TRBV19 and J usage is TRBJ2-1; possibly TRBD2 for D (6 bases). The TCR was taken from a man aged 18 to 30 in good health and CMV-seronegative. The CDR3 is CASSIKAGPYSEQFF. In DNA form, the CDR3 reads TGTGCCAGTAGTATAAAAGCGGGCCCCTATTCCGAGCAGTTCTTC. The complete variable domain, with remaining parts taken from reference TRBV19 and TRBJ2-1, reads DGGITQSPKYLFRKEGQNVTLSCEQNLNHDAMYWYRQDPGQGLRLIYYSQIVNDFQKGDIAEGYSVSREKKESFPLTVTSAQKNPTAFYLCASSIKAGPYSEQFFGPGTRLTVL.